The entry below describes one T cell receptor (beta chain). What it binds is not known. This record comes from a study of T cell repertoires in cytomegalovirus infection. Across the whole study: Newly reported HLA-C-restricted and thoroughly characterized HLA-B-restricted CMV epitopes were employed.

TCRdb reprocessed the reads with MiXCR, giving one entry per CDR3 protein. The sample has a few hundred thousand distinct CDR3 sequences, 30% to 40% seen once; the top ten hold 17%. Overall study findings and caveats: Cumulative public TCR beta family frequency identified carriers of CMV plus the relevant HLA.

The CDR3 totals 15 residues. Germline V CDR1 and CDR2: SGHVS, FNYEAQ. Deletions cut 5 bases from V and 4 bases from J, with 17 bases between. This sample comprised cultured PBMCs, obtained from culture after CMV antigen stimulation. This clonotype originated in a human donor in good health (CMV status not recorded). Some clones in this sample may be carry-over from other donors' samples. The V gene is TRBV7-6, the J gene TRBJ1-1; the D gene is possibly TRBD1 (6 bases). The CDR3 DNA is TGTGCCAGCAGCCTACAGGGAGGAGGGGGCACTGAAGCTTTCTTT. This codes for CASSLQGGGGTEAFF.